This T cell receptor (beta chain) was captured by sequencing in a study of cytomegalovirus exposure and HLA in healthy donors. The PCR employed 60 Vbeta primers together with 13 Jbeta primers. Data came from immunoSEQ multiplex PCR; TCRdb stores just in-frame clones and leaves some out. This table has approximately 190,000 clones, over 70% appearing once. The donors comprised healthy bone marrow donors. Although they were nominally healthy when sampled, donors likely had unrecorded immune exposures. General study points: Exclusion as indistinguishable affected some V segments, including TRBV6-2 and TRBV6-3.

CDR3 length equals 17 residues. Germline V gene data show CDR1 as SGDLS and CDR2 as YYNGEE. The V and J ends lost 1 base and 5 bases, in that order; junction bases with no gene match: 12. On this clone itself: Its target is not known.

The source material was PBMCs. The rearrangement uses TRBV9 and TRBJ2-5, with TRBD2 matching over 9 bases. The sequence was obtained from a man aged 40-49 years in good health and CMV-seropositive. The CDR3 is CASSVSLSGSRYETQYF. The CDR3 region has the DNA TGTGCCAGCAGCGTAAGTCTTAGCGGGAGCCGATATGAGACCCAGTACTTC.